This paragraph covers one T cell receptor (beta chain) sequence. What it recognizes is unknown. It was healthy bone marrow donors who served as donors. The sample originates from a study of cytomegalovirus exposure and HLA in healthy donors. Overall study findings and caveats: Beyond CMV serostatus, there was no information to go on about immune exposure. Altogether, around 160 TCR beta chains were recorded as cytomegalovirus-associated.

PCR involved 60 Vbeta and 13 Jbeta primers. Method: immunoSEQ multiplex PCR; TCRdb's copy keeps in-frame clones and lacks some. The sample has about 110,000 clones; the top ten hold around 3.5%. The material sequenced was PBMCs. This sequence was found in a man aged 25 to 40 in good health and CMV-seronegative.

The CDR3 is CASDRAGGGYTF. Written as DNA, the CDR3 is TGTGCCAGTGACAGGGCCGGAGGAGGCTACACCTTC. The genes are TRBV5-8 and TRBJ1-2; the match to TRBD1 covers 7 bases. This CDR3 spans 12 amino acids. Germline CDR1 is SGHTS and CDR2 is YDEGEE. Losses at the gene ends were 8 bases for V and 8 bases for J; bases not matched to a gene: 9.